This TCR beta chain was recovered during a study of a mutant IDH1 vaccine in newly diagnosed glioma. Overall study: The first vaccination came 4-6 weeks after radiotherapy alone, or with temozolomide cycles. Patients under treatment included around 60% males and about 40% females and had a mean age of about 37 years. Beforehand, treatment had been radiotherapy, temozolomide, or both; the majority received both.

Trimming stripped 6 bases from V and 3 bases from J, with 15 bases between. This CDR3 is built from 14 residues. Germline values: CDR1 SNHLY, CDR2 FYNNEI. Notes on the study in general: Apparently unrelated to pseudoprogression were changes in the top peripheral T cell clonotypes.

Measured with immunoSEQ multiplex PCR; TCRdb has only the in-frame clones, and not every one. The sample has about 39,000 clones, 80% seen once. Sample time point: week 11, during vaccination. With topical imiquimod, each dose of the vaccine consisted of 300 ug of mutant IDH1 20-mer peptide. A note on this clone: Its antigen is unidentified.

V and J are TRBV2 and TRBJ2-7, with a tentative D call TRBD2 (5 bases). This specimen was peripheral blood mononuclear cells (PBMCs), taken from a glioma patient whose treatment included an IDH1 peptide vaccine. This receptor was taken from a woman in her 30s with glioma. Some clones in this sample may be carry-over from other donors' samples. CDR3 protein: CASSTRILIYEQYF. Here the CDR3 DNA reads TGTGCCAGCAGCACTAGGATTCTTATCTACGAGCAGTACTTC.